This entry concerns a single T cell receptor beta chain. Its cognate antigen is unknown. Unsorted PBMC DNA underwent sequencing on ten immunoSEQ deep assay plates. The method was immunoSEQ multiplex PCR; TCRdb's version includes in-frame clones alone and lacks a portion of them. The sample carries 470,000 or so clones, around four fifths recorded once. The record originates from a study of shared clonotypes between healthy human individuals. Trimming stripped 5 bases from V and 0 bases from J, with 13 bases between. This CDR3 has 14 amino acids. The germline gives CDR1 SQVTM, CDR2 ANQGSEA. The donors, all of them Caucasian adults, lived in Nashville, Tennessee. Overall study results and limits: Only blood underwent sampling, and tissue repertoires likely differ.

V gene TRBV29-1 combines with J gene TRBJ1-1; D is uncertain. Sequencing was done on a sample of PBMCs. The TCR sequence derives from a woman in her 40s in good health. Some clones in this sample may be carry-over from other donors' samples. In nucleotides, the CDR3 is TGCAGCGTTCCAGATCGAGGGATGAACACTGAAGCTTTCTTT. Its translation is CSVPDRGMNTEAFF.